One sample yielded the 23 T cell receptor beta chains listed below, sequenced in a study of cytomegalovirus exposure and HLA in healthy donors. The assay was immunoSEQ multiplex PCR, and TCRdb's table has in-frame clones only and misses some. This table holds 95,000 to 150,000 clones, 90% to 97% found once. Sequencing used PBMCs. The receptors derive from a man aged 18 to 30 in good health and CMV-seronegative.

The gene calls are TRBV28 and TRBJ2-7, with D tentatively TRBD2 (6 bases). The germline V gene encodes CDR1 MDHEN and CDR2 SYDVKM. Trimming pared 7 bases from V and 0 bases from J, leaving 19 bases between. The CDR3 runs to 16 residues. This chain's CDR3 is CASTQGGVAASYEQYF. For the CDR3, the DNA is TGTGCCAGCACCCAGGGAGGAGTAGCGGCCTCCTACGAGCAGTACTTC.

The CDR3, as DNA: TGTGCCAGCAGTCGGAGATGGCAGGGGGATGAGCAGTTCTTC. Protein: CASSRRWQGDEQFF. The chain couples TRBV2 to TRBJ2-1; 7 bases fit TRBD1. The V segment lost 5 bases and the J segment 8 bases; nucleotides outside the gene matches: 9. The germline V gene has CDR1 SNHLY and CDR2 FYNNEI. The CDR3 runs 14 residues.

J is TRBJ1-1 and V is TRBV29-1; TRBD1 might be the D (6 bases). The germline CDR1 and CDR2 sequences are SQVTM and ANQGSEA. This CDR3 is built from 13 residues. The germline V and J ends were trimmed by 4 bases and 2 bases, with 11 bases remaining between them. DNA of the CDR3: TGCAGCGTTGTAGGACAGCCCAACACTGAAGCTTTCTTT. It codes for CSVVGQPNTEAFF.

The chain combines TRBV2 with TRBJ2-1; weak D call: TRBD2 (6 bases). CDR1 SNHLY and CDR2 FYNNEI come from the germline V gene. Trimming pared 7 bases from V and 7 bases from J, leaving 17 bases between. This CDR3 comprises 14 residues. This CDR3 reads CASTEEGLSNEQFF. CDR3 nucleotides: TGTGCCAGCACCGAGGAGGGCCTATCGAATGAGCAGTTCTTC.

J is TRBJ2-5 and V is TRBV9, with D perhaps TRBD1 (5 bases). The CDR3 is 15 amino acids. Germline V gives CDR1 SGDLS, CDR2 YYNGEE. The V and J ends lost 1 base and 3 bases respectively, with 13 bases between them. The CDR3 sequence: CASSVSPTAEETQYF. CDR3 nucleotides: TGTGCCAGCAGCGTATCCCCGACAGCAGAAGAGACCCAGTACTTC.

The CDR3 DNA follows: TGCAGCGCAAAGGGGGGGGCCACTGAAGCTTTCTTT. Translating it yields CSAKGGATEAFF. The chain couples TRBV29-1 to TRBJ1-1, with a weak D call TRBD1 (6 bases). The length of the CDR3 is 12 residues. Germline V gene lookup returns CDR1 SQVTM and CDR2 ANQGSEA. V lost 7 bases, J lost 4 bases, and 13 bases lay in between.

The rearrangement links TRBV15 to TRBJ2-5, with D maybe TRBD2 (5 bases). The germline CDR1 and CDR2 sequences are LNHNV and YYDKDF (reference sequence). V was clipped by 0 bases and J by 0 bases, with 8 bases between them. CDR3 length: 15 residues. CDR3 sequence: CATSREEGNQETQYF. CDR3 bases: TGTGCCACCAGCAGAGAAGAGGGAAACCAAGAGACCCAGTACTTC.

The gene calls are TRBV19 and TRBJ2-2; 14 nucleotides agree with TRBD2. The J segment lost 8 bases and the V segment lost 3 bases, leaving 8 bases of the junction unmatched. The CDR3 sequence is 17 residues long. Germline V gene data show CDR1 as LNHDA and CDR2 as SQIVND (reference sequence). The CDR3 sequence: CASSMTSGRAQVGELFF. For the CDR3, the DNA is TGTGCCAGTAGTATGACTAGCGGGAGGGCTCAAGTGGGGGAGCTGTTTTTT.

V gene TRBV25-1 combines with J gene TRBJ2-5, with TRBD2 matching over 9 bases. This CDR3 is 16 amino acids long. CDR1 and CDR2 from the germline V gene are MGHDK and SYGVNS. Germline trimming cut 1 base from V and 4 bases from J; bases unmatched to any gene: 7. CDR3 amino acids: CASSELIAGAGETQYF. The DNA of the CDR3 is TGTGCCAGCAGTGAATTGATAGCGGGAGCAGGAGAGACCCAGTACTTC.

This clone was observed once. V is TRBV11-3 and J is TRBJ1-3; no clear D gene. The CDR3 has 16 amino acids. The germline V gene has CDR1 SGHNT and CDR2 YENEEA. Trimming cost V 4 bases and J 2 bases, with 15 bases left between them. CDR3 bases: TGTGCCAGCAGCTCCCCGGGAGGGCAGCCTGGAAACACCATATATTTT. It translates to CASSSPGGQPGNTIYF.

The CDR3 spells CASTRSSTHGELFF. CDR3 DNA sequence: TGTGCCAGCACTAGGTCAAGTACCCACGGGGAGCTGTTTTTT. The J gene is TRBJ2-2, the V gene TRBV6-5, with unresolved D. The V end was cut by 7 bases, the J end by 7 bases, with 16 bases between. CDR1 and CDR2 from the germline V gene are MNHEY and SVGAGI. This CDR3 is 14 amino acids long.

This chain connects TRBV7-2 to TRBJ1-1; D not certain. Per germline, CDR1 SGHTA and CDR2 FQGNSA. This CDR3 spans 14 amino acids. V was cut by 3 bases and J by 1 base, with 9 bases left in between. This chain's CDR3 is CASSFSQQNTEAFF. In DNA form, the CDR3 reads TGTGCCAGCAGCTTTTCACAGCAGAACACTGAAGCTTTCTTT.

The gene calls are TRBV28 and TRBJ2-5; 7 bases align to TRBD1. J was trimmed by 1 base and V by 6 bases; bases with no gene match: 8. Germline lookup yields CDR1 MDHEN and CDR2 SYDVKM. The CDR3 extends over 15 amino acids. The DNA for the CDR3 is TGTGCCAGCAGGGGACAGAGCTTCCTCCAAGAGACCCAGTACTTC. This translates into CASRGQSFLQETQYF.

The rearrangement uses TRBV27 and TRBJ2-7, with TRBD2 matching over 10 bases. This CDR3 has 14 residues. J gave up 7 bases and V 6 bases, and 9 bases lay outside the gene matches. CDR1 MNHEY and CDR2 SMNVEV come from the germline V gene (reference sequence). The CDR3 reads CASRMTSGWGEQYF. CDR3 coding DNA: TGTGCCAGCAGGATGACTAGCGGGTGGGGAGAGCAGTACTTC.

This clone was counted once. The rearrangement links TRBV27 to TRBJ2-6; the D is unclear. CDR3 length: 14 amino acids. V shed 7 bases and J shed 0 bases, with 7 bases lying between them. CDR1 and CDR2 from the germline V gene are MNHEY and SMNVEV (reference sequence). CDR3 sequence reads: CASKESSGANVLTF. The CDR3, as DNA: TGTGCCAGCAAGGAGAGCTCTGGGGCCAACGTCCTGACTTTC.

V and J are TRBV15 and TRBJ2-7, with 10 bases lining up with TRBD2. Looked up from germline, CDR1 is LNHNV and CDR2 is YYDKDF (reference sequence). V lost 0 bases and J lost 1; bases outside the gene matches: 6. The CDR3 has 17 amino acids. The CDR3 reads CATSRDRPAGGSYEQYF. The CDR3 nucleotides read TGTGCCACCAGCAGAGATCGCCCAGCGGGAGGGTCCTACGAGCAGTACTTC.

This chain joins TRBV27 and TRBJ2-7; 10 bases agree with TRBD2. Trimming cost V 4 bases and J 3 bases; bases outside gene matches: 3. There are 14 residues in the CDR3. Germline V gene data show CDR1 as MNHEY and CDR2 as SMNVEV (reference sequence). As DNA, the CDR3 is TGTGCCAGCAGTTACCAGCGGGAGGGCTACGAGCAGTACTTC. Translation gives CASSYQREGYEQYF.

This chain uses TRBV28 with TRBJ2-1; D perhaps matches TRBD2 (6 bases). Germline loops: CDR1 MDHEN, CDR2 SYDVKM. Trimming stripped 2 bases from V and 9 bases from J, with 14 bases between. The CDR3 loop spans 14 amino acids. As DNA, the CDR3 is TGTGCCAGCAGTTTAGGCCTAGCGTCCGTTGAGCAGTTCTTC. Translating it yields CASSLGLASVEQFF.

The V call is TRBV10-3, the J call TRBJ2-7, with 8 bases lining up with TRBD2. The CDR3 consists of 15 residues. Per the germline V gene, CDR1 is ENHRY and CDR2 is SYGVKD. J was trimmed by 0 bases and V by 3 bases; bases with no gene match: 4. The CDR3 bases are TGTGCCATCAGTGACCCAAGCGGGAGCTCCTACGAGCAGTACTTC. It encodes CAISDPSGSSYEQYF.

The chain couples TRBV6-6 to TRBJ1-2; TRBD1 might be the D (5 bases). Deletions cut 5 bases from V and 8 bases from J, with 18 bases between. Germline-derived CDR1 and CDR2 are MNHNY and SVGAGI (reference sequence). CDR3 length: 14 amino acids. This CDR3 reads CASSDQGRAGGYTF. The CDR3 bases are TGTGCCAGCAGTGACCAGGGCCGGGCAGGGGGCTACACCTTC.

The rearrangement links TRBV5-4 to TRBJ1-1; TRBD1 aligns across 9 bases. The CDR3 is 14 amino acids. The trim removed 2 bases at V and 5 bases at J, leaving 4 bases unmatched. Germline lookup yields CDR1 SGHNT and CDR2 YYREEE (reference sequence). The CDR3 coding sequence is TGTGCCAGCAGCTTACAGGGGGCGCGTACTGAAGCTTTCTTT. Protein product: CASSLQGARTEAFF.

This rearrangement joins TRBV7-8 to TRBJ2-5; the match to TRBD2 covers 9 bases. The CDR3 runs to 16 residues. Germline V lookup: CDR1 SGHVS, CDR2 FQNEAQ. Trimming cost V 0 bases and J 5 bases; bases outside gene matches: 7. This chain's CDR3 is CASSLASGTSWETQYF. The CDR3 DNA sequence: TGTGCCAGCAGCTTAGCGTCCGGGACTAGCTGGGAGACCCAGTACTTC.

The rearrangement links TRBV5-1 to TRBJ1-1; 7 bases are shared with TRBD1. This CDR3 is built from 16 residues. Losses at the gene ends were 0 bases for V and 0 bases for J; bases not matched to a gene: 5. CDR1 is SGHRS, CDR2 YFSETQ, per germline. The CDR3 protein is CASSLVPGTVNTEAFF. The CDR3 DNA is TGCGCCAGCAGCTTGGTTCCCGGGACAGTGAACACTGAAGCTTTCTTT.